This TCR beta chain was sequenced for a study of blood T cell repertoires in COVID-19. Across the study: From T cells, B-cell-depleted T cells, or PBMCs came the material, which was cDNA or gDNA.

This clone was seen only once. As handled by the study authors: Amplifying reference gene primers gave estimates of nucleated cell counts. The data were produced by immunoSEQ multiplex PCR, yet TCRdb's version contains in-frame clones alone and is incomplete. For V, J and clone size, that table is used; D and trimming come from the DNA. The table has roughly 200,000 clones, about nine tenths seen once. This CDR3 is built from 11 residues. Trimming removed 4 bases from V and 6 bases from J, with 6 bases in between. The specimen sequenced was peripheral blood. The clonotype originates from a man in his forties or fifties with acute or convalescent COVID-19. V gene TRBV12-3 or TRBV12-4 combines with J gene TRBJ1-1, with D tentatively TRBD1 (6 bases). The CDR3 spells CASSYRAEAFF. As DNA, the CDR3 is TGTGCCAGCAGTTACAGGGCTGAAGCTTTCTTT.